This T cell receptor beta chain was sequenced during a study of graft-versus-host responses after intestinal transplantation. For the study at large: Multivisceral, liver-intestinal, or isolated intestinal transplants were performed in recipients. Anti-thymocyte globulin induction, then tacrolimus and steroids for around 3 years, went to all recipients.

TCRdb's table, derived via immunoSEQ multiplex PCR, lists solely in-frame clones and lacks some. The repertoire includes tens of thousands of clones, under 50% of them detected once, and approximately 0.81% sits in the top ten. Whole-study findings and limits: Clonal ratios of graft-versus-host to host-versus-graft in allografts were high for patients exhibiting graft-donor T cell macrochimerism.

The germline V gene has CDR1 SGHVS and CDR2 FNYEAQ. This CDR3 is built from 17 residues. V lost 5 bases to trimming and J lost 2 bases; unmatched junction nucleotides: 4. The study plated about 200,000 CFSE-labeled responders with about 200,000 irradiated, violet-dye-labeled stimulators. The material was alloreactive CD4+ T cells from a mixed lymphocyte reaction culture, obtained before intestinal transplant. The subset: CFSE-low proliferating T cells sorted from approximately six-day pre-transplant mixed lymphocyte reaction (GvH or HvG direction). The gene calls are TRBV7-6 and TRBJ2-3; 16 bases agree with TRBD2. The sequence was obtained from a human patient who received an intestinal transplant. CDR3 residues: CASSPGLAGGFTDTQYF. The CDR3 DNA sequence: TGTGCCAGCAGCCCGGGACTAGCGGGGGGGTTCACAGATACGCAGTATTTT.